The clone carrying this TCR beta chain came up a few times. Its antigen is as yet unknown. V lost 0 bases, J lost 8 bases, and 6 bases stayed unmatched. Germline V gene sequence: CDR1 SGHKS, CDR2 YYEKEE (reference sequence). CDR3 length equals 15 residues. The sample belongs to a study of T cells after yellow fever vaccination. The wider study: SMART-Seq v4 Ultra Low Input handled preparation of low-cell-number fractions. Findings and limits, study-wide: Contamination of FACS-sorted repertoires by abundant clonotypes from the bulk population could occur. Researchers noted that a small share of clonotypes showed up in both CD4 and CD8 compartments.

The TCR cDNA carried a universal primer site and UMIs from 5'RACE template switching. TCRdb reprocessed the 5' RACE reads with MiXCR, giving one entry per CDR3 protein. Found here are tens of thousands of distinct CDR3 sequences, around 7.7% of them singletons; the top ten hold approximately 31%. Specimen: CD8+ T cells sorted from PBMCs, collected roughly 10 days after the first yellow fever vaccination. This TCR was recovered from a man between 18 and 35 years old who received the YFV17D yellow fever vaccine. The genes are TRBV5-5 and TRBJ2-1; 9 bases align to TRBD2. The CDR3 region has the DNA TGTGCCAGCAGCTTGGTGGCTAGCGGGGTCGATGAGCAGTTCTTC. Residues: CASSLVASGVDEQFF.